The entry below gives a single T cell receptor beta chain sequence along with its context. Its antigen is unknown. Base qualities are not at hand, and no much larger clone is one base apart. The CDR3 numbers 12 residues from cysteine through phenylalanine. This entry keeps only the CDR3 DNA: 36 bases, framed from base 1. V is pruned by 4 bases and J by 9 bases, leaving 2 bases of the junction without a gene match. The CDR1 and CDR2 encoded by the germline V gene are SNHLY and FYNNEI. To estimate absolute template abundance from read counts, synthetic TCR analog templates were spiked into each PCR. Using the immunoSEQ assay, TCRbeta CDR3 regions were amplified from genomic DNA with bias-controlled V and J gene primers. Sequencing of rearranged TCRbeta segments was performed at approximately 20X coverage. Turning to the authors' computational methods: Clustering was used to correct sequencing errors, and CDR3s were annotated against IMGT to assign V, D and J genes. Only productive TCRbeta rearrangements were used in downstream analyses, excluding out-of-frame or stop-codon sequences. Clonality was calculated as one minus the Shannon entropy normalized by the log of the number of unique productive sequences. Fisher's exact test with Benjamini-Hochberg correction, at a threshold of adjusted p below 0.01, was used to find clones that differed between time points or between blood and tumor. The table comes from immuneACCESS by way of TCRdb, which keeps in-frame sequences with V and J called. Part of the clones is missing from these tables; in studies checked, under half for an unresolved V gene and the rest for unknown reasons. The V and J calls and clone size come from that table; D and trimming were worked out from the DNA. Within this sample are about 45,000 clones, with roughly four fifths of them counted one time only. Around 13% of the sample rests with the top ten.

This sample was taken from a study of PD-L1 blockade in urothelial cancer (dated by TCRdb to between 2016 and 2019). The study in broad terms: Every patient began therapy in the mid-2010s and was given atezolizumab 1,200 mg intravenously every 3 weeks. About 90% of the 29 patients were identified as males with urothelial cancer of bladder origin, and a prior smoking history was reported by 18 of 29 patients. An ECOG performance status of 0 or 1 was recorded for the patients, and 0 to 3 prior chemotherapy regimens had been received by the patients. Durable clinical benefit was achieved by nine patients and was not achieved by 20 patients. In the same patients, pretreatment tumors underwent whole exome sequencing and RNA sequencing in addition to TCR sequencing. Blood samples yielded a median of around 130,000 T cells and roughly 80,000 unique TCRs, with median clonality roughly 0.084. Durable clinical benefit meant progression-free survival longer than 6 months, and TCR features were also tested against progression-free and overall survival. Blood samples were analyzed 3 weeks after the start of treatment (second dose) and 6 weeks after the start of treatment. TCR sequencing covered pretreatment tumor samples and matched, serially collected peripheral blood taken before and after atezolizumab treatment. The study was an exploratory multi-omic analysis of somatic, immune and clinical correlates of response to PD-L1 blockade with atezolizumab in urothelial cancer. Some 30 patients had pretreatment blood TCR-seq, about 24 had at least one posttreatment blood collection, and about 24 had tumor TCR-seq. What the research found in general, with its limitations: Small sample size (n ≈ 28) and many exploratory analyses mean the results are intended to be hypothesis-generating. At 3 weeks after the start of treatment, tumor-associated TCR clones in peripheral blood had expanded more in patients with durable benefit (n ≈ 23, p = 0.022). A pretreatment peripheral blood TCR clonality below the median was linked to improved progression-free and overall survival.

The time point label here, explained by the study, means: peripheral blood 6 weeks after treatment start. A total of 25 to 30 patients with locally advanced or metastatic urothelial carcinoma, treated at Memorial Sloan Kettering on a trial protocol, made up the cohort. Peripheral blood mononuclear cells were collected pretreatment and during treatment, with between 1 and 8 total time points obtained per patient. The Qiagen DNeasy Blood extraction kit was used to purify genomic DNA from total PBMCs and tumor samples. PBMCs were collected pretreatment and during treatment, and were isolated and stored as previously described.

The rearrangement joined TRBV2 to TRBJ2-1, with 8 bases aligning to TRBD1. Sample: PBMCs, taken around atezolizumab (anti-PD-L1) treatment. This TCR was sampled from a man aged 55 to 69 with urothelial cancer. The CDR3 is CASSVDRGEQFF. The DNA reads as follows: TGTGCCAGCAGTGTTGACAGGGGTGAGCAGTTCTTC.